The rows below give T cell receptor beta chains drawn from one sample of a study of blood T cell repertoires in COVID-19. Repertoires were generated with immunoSEQ multiplex PCR, while TCRdb's copy carries only in-frame clones and drops some. Of around 99,000 clones listed, 70% to 85% are singletons. Sequenced sample: peripheral blood. The origin of the receptors is a woman aged 80 or older with active or convalescent COVID-19. Both conserved end residues are part of each CDR3. Each record gives: V gene, CDR3 length, J gene, D gene, CDR3 protein. The D gene is left open where the match is weak.

TRBV12-3/TRBV12-4,13,TRBJ2-7,.,CASGPGGRYEQYF
TRBV25-1,14,TRBJ2-7,.,CASCWTFHSYEQYF
TRBV5-8,14,TRBJ1-2,.,CASSPNTLNYGYTF
TRBV7-9,14,TRBJ1-1,TRBD1,CASSSGTVNTEAFF
TRBV7-5,12,TRBJ2-7,.,CARSLAEGEQYF
TRBV24-1,14,TRBJ2-3,.,CATSDLASSDTQYF
TRBV5-1,15,TRBJ1-2,TRBD1,CASSLGTGPYYGYTF
TRBV28,17,TRBJ2-1,TRBD1,CASSLEHTGGTWDEQFF
TRBV19,15,TRBJ2-7,TRBD1,CASSVGQGARYEQYF
TRBV7-2,14,TRBJ2-7,TRBD2,CASSLVAGAYEQYF
TRBV7-2,14,TRBJ2-7,.,CASSAQTSINEQYF
TRBV7-3,17,TRBJ1-4,TRBD1,CASSSGQGGGKNEKLFF
TRBV2,14,TRBJ1-1,.,CASSLAYAVAEAFF
TRBV7-3,16,TRBJ2-1,TRBD2,CASSLSPAGGGYEQFF
TRBV9,16,TRBJ2-1,TRBD2,CASSVGTSGSYNEQFF
TRBV28,15,TRBJ2-2,.,CASRYRVANTGELFF
TRBV2,14,TRBJ1-1,.,CASRQGFGNTEAFF
TRBV9,13,TRBJ2-7,TRBD2,CASSGLAGDEQYF
TRBV7-2,19,TRBJ2-5,TRBD2,CASSLVGGGSGSRVETQYF
TRBV5-1,13,TRBJ2-1,TRBD2,CASRKGGNNEQFF
TRBV28,15,TRBJ1-1,TRBD1,CASSFPGGPNTEAFF
TRBV10-1,12,TRBJ2-5,.,CASSVGGETQYF
TRBV19,14,TRBJ1-6,.,CASSIAPEISPLHF
TRBV11-2,16,TRBJ2-7,TRBD1,CASSSSDRGQRYEQYF
TRBV27,15,TRBJ1-1,TRBD1,CASSPRRQGDTEAFF
TRBV18,15,TRBJ2-1,TRBD2,CASSPGLAGGNEQFF
TRBV7-8,17,TRBJ1-2,TRBD1,CASSLFGQGEDWRGYTF
TRBV7-6,15,TRBJ2-5,TRBD1,CASSRLQGGSETQYF
TRBV6-5,13,TRBJ1-1,.,CATGGGMNTEAFF
TRBV6-6,14,TRBJ2-2,.,CASSYFGGTGELFF
TRBV2,13,TRBJ1-2,.,CASLRTANYGYTF
TRBV24-1,15,TRBJ2-1,TRBD2,CATSRSGRSYNEQFF
TRBV9,16,TRBJ2-7,TRBD1,CASSVSGDRGTYEQYF
TRBV30,15,TRBJ1-2,.,CAWSVFFAANYGYTF
TRBV28,13,TRBJ2-7,TRBD2,CASSGAGAYEQYF
TRBV27,14,TRBJ2-7,TRBD2,CASRGGRQPYEQYF
TRBV2,16,TRBJ2-4,TRBD1,CASSDHRGVIKNIQYF
TRBV7-9,17,TRBJ2-2,TRBD1,CASRKSVGQGDTGELFF
TRBV6-5,16,TRBJ2-2,TRBD1,CASSSGQGFNTGELFF
TRBV3-1/TRBV3-2,12,TRBJ2-7,.,CASSQDTYEQYF
TRBV5-1,12,TRBJ1-1,.,CASSFVPGEAFF
TRBV10-3,13,TRBJ2-3,.,CAINGGTTDTQYF
TRBV5-6,12,TRBJ2-7,.,CASSLGGYEQYF